The 22 T cell receptor beta chains below all came from one sample that was sequenced in a study of blood T cell repertoires in COVID-19 (dated by TCRdb to about 2020). The method was the immunoSEQ multiplex PCR assay. As stored in TCRdb, this immuneACCESS dataset retains in-frame rearrangements with V and J assigned. A fraction of the clones does not appear; measured against another copy, unresolved V genes explain less than half of the discrepancy, and the remainder lacks a known reason. The sample table holds 450,000 or so clones, of which roughly 90% were seen once. The ten largest clones take up 0.7% to 0.85% of the sample. Sequencing was done on a sample of peripheral blood. The receptors derive from a man younger than 35 with COVID-19, enrolled during active disease.

This chain uses TRBV2 with TRBJ2-2; D unclear. Trimming shortened V by 6 bases and J by 8 bases, and 10 bases separated the two germline ends. Germline CDR1 reads SNHLY; CDR2 reads FYNNEI. The CDR3 runs 12 residues. CDR3 DNA: TGTGCCAGCAGGACTCTGATGGGGGAGCTGTTTTTT. It encodes CASRTLMGELFF. Using reference TRBV2 and TRBJ2-2 for the parts outside the CDR3, the full variable domain is EPEVTQTPSHQVTQMGQEVILRCVPISNHLYFYWYRQILGQKVEFLVSFYNNEISEKSEIFDDQFSVERPDGSNFTLKIRSTKLEDSAMYFCASRTLMGELFFGEGSRLTVL.

The genes are TRBV7-3 and TRBJ2-1, with a weak D call TRBD2 (5 bases). Trimming shortened V by 5 bases and J by 1 base, and 12 bases separated the two germline ends. This CDR3 spans 15 amino acids. In germline, CDR1 is SGHTA, CDR2 FQGTGA. The CDR3 protein is CASSPGLASYNEQFF. The CDR3, as DNA: TGTGCCAGCAGCCCCGGGTTAGCGTCCTACAATGAGCAGTTCTTC.

CDR3 sequence: CASSLGGVGREQYF. The CDR3 region has the DNA TGTGCCAGCAGCTTAGGCGGGGTTGGTAGGGAGCAGTACTTC. The chain couples TRBV7-9 to TRBJ2-7, with TRBD2 as a possible D gene (6 bases). In germline, CDR1 is SEHNR, CDR2 FQNEAQ (reference sequence). The ends were cut back, 1 base at V and 7 bases at J, with 14 bases in the middle. CDR3 size: 14 residues.

V usage is TRBV12-5 and J usage is TRBJ1-2, with TRBD1 identical over 7 bases. Germline assignment: CDR1 LGHNT and CDR2 FRNRAP. This CDR3 region has 14 residues. V lost 5 bases and J lost 0; bases outside the gene matches: 3. The CDR3: CASGRDSTNYGYTF. As DNA, the CDR3 is TGTGCTAGTGGTCGGGACAGCACTAACTATGGCTACACCTTC.

In regard to this clone: The same CDR3 also results from other DNA sequences found in this sample. The CDR3 here is CSVGQLMNTEAFF. The CDR3 DNA follows: TGCAGCGTTGGACAGTTAATGAACACTGAAGCTTTCTTT. The rearrangement uses TRBV29-1 and TRBJ1-1; maybe TRBD1 (5 bases). The ends were cut back, 4 bases at V and 0 bases at J, with 9 bases in the middle. The V gene's germline CDR1 is SQVTM and CDR2 ANQGSEA. The CDR3 is 13 amino acids.

The chain recombines TRBV15 with TRBJ1-4; D perhaps matches TRBD1 (6 bases). The CDR3 consists of 15 residues. CDR1 is LNHNV and CDR2 is YYDKDF in the germline V gene (reference sequence). V lost 1 base to trimming and J lost 5 bases, with 11 bases between them. DNA of the CDR3: TGTGCCACCAGCAGAGGGACTAGGGGGAATGAAAAACTGTTTTTT. Residues: CATSRGTRGNEKLFF.

J is TRBJ2-7 and V is TRBV5-1; 8 nucleotides align to TRBD2. The germline V gene encodes CDR1 SGHRS and CDR2 YFSETQ. J lost 3 bases, V lost 4 bases, and 15 bases had no gene match. The CDR3 covers 17 residues. The CDR3 loop is CASSPETGGGIFYEQYF. The CDR3, as DNA: TGCGCCAGCAGCCCCGAAACCGGGGGGGGTATTTTCTACGAGCAGTACTTC.

The chain couples TRBV5-8 to TRBJ2-5; TRBD2 might be the D (5 bases). V was clipped by 1 base and J by 6 bases, with 31 bases between them. Germline CDR1 SGHTS, CDR2 YDEGEE. The CDR3 covers 20 residues. The CDR3 loop is CASSLLVFLGARGREKTQYF. The CDR3 DNA follows: TGTGCCAGCAGCTTGCTTGTGTTTTTGGGAGCTCGGGGTCGTGAGAAGACCCAGTACTTC.

The CDR3 DNA follows: TGTGCCAGCAGCTTACGCCGGGACAGACCCTACGAGCAGTACTTC. It yields the protein CASSLRRDRPYEQYF. V gene TRBV7-8 combines with J gene TRBJ2-7; TRBD1 agrees at 7 bases. CDR1 is SGHVS, CDR2 FQNEAQ, per germline. V lost 2 bases to trimming and J lost 2 bases; unmatched junction nucleotides: 6. The CDR3 is made up of 15 amino acids.

The CDR3: CASSPHGGENNYGYTF. DNA for the CDR3: TGTGCCAGCAGCCCTCACGGAGGTGAAAATAACTATGGCTACACCTTC. The chain uses TRBV9 and TRBJ1-2; the D is unclear. This CDR3 has 16 residues. CDR1 is SGDLS, CDR2 YYNGEE, per germline. V dropped 4 bases and J dropped 1 base, with 17 bases sitting between them.

This clone was seen once. This sequence joins TRBV11-2 and TRBJ2-3; TRBD2 is a possible D gene (5 bases). The length of the CDR3 is 15 residues. Trimming shortened V by 5 bases and J by 0 bases, and 12 bases separated the two germline ends. The germline CDR1 and CDR2 sequences are SGHAT and FQNNGV. The CDR3 DNA reads as TGTGCCAGCAGCCGGCTCAGCGGTAGCACAGATACGCAGTATTTT. It encodes CASSRLSGSTDTQYF.

The gene calls are TRBV6-5 and TRBJ1-2; D is unresolved. The CDR3 consists of 12 residues. Germline V lookup: CDR1 MNHEY, CDR2 SVGAGI. Trimming cost V 7 bases and J 3 bases, with 9 bases left between them. Written as DNA, the CDR3 is TGTGCCAGCAAGGCGGACTACTATGGCTACACCTTC. It translates to CASKADYYGYTF.

J is TRBJ2-3 and V is TRBV5-4; D may be TRBD2 (6 bases). Germline CDR1 and CDR2: SGHNT and YYREEE (reference sequence). The CDR3 covers 18 residues. Trimming left V 0 bases short and J 1 base short, with 18 bases between. DNA of the CDR3: TGTGCCAGCAGCTTGGAGTTGGTGGCGGGAACCCGCACAGATACGCAGTATTTT. Translated: CASSLELVAGTRTDTQYF.

The J gene is TRBJ2-3, the V gene TRBV12-5, with 9 nucleotides matching TRBD2. The V gene end was trimmed by 1 base and the J gene end by 2 bases; junction bases not matched to a gene: 4. This CDR3 has 16 residues. Germline assignment: CDR1 LGHNT and CDR2 FRNRAP. CDR3 nucleotides: TGTGCTAGTGGTTTGGGTTCTAGCGGGGCCACAGATACGCAGTATTTT. Its protein is CASGLGSSGATDTQYF.

The chain has TRBV15 and TRBJ1-1; no clear D. Between the trimmed V and J ends, which lost 2 bases and 5 bases, there was a span of 6 bases. The germline V gene has CDR1 LNHNV and CDR2 YYDKDF (reference sequence). The CDR3 is 12 amino acids. The CDR3 DNA is TGTGCCACCAGCAGACAGGTTACTGAAGCTTTCTTT. It encodes CATSRQVTEAFF.

The chain carries TRBV5-6 and TRBJ2-5; TRBD2 matches 12 bases. Germline lookup yields CDR1 SGHDT and CDR2 YYEEEE. This CDR3 is built from 15 residues. J gave up 2 bases and V 4 bases, and 3 bases lay outside the gene matches. DNA of the CDR3: TGTGCCAGCAGCCCCGGACTAGCGGGACAAGAGACCCAGTACTTC. Translated: CASSPGLAGQETQYF.

The V call is TRBV13, the J call TRBJ2-3, with D unclear. The V gene's germline CDR1 is PRHDT and CDR2 FYEKMQ (reference sequence). The CDR3 contains 14 residues. Trimming took off 2 bases at V and 1 base at J, with 7 bases between the two ends. This CDR3 is CASSLRSGTDTQYF. The CDR3 DNA reads TGTGCCAGCAGCTTACGGTCTGGCACAGATACGCAGTATTTT. The variable domain in full, completed from reference TRBV13 and TRBJ2-3, reads AAGVIQSPRHLIKEKRETATLKCYPIPRHDTVYWYQQGPGQDPQFLISFYEKMQSDKGSIPDRFSAQQFSDYHSELNMSSLELGDSALYFCASSLRSGTDTQYFGPGTRLTVL.

The chain links TRBV9 to TRBJ1-1; D unresolved. The germline V gene has CDR1 SGDLS and CDR2 YYNGEE. V shed 0 bases and J shed 1 base, with 7 bases lying between them. The CDR3 extends over 14 amino acids. The DNA for the CDR3 is TGTGCCAGCAGCGTAGGTTACACGAACACTGAAGCTTTCTTT. Translated, it gives CASSVGYTNTEAFF.

The V and J genes are TRBV9 and TRBJ2-3; 8 bases are a match to TRBD2. The V gene's germline CDR1 is SGDLS and CDR2 YYNGEE. V trimming: 7 bases; J trimming: 0 bases; junction bases outside the gene matches: 10. CDR3 size: 16 residues. For the CDR3, the DNA is TGTGCCAGCGGGTCTCCGGGGGGGTTGAGCACAGATACGCAGTATTTT. Amino acids: CASGSPGGLSTDTQYF.

V gene TRBV11-1 combines with J gene TRBJ1-4; maybe TRBD1 (5 bases). Germline CDR1 SGHAT, CDR2 FQDESV (reference sequence). Trimming stripped 5 bases from V and 10 bases from J, with 11 bases between. CDR3 length equals 12 residues. CDR3 DNA: TGTGCCAGCAGCGAACAGGTCGGAAAACTGTTTTTT. Encoded protein: CASSEQVGKLFF.

The rearrangement links TRBV30 to TRBJ2-1; possibly TRBD2 for D (5 bases). CDR1 GTSNPN and CDR2 SVGIG come from the germline V gene (reference sequence). Trimming took 2 bases from V and 6 from J, leaving 11 bases between them. CDR3 size: 13 residues. The CDR3 loop reads CAWSKLDRNEQFF. Here the CDR3 DNA reads TGTGCCTGGAGTAAACTAGATCGCAATGAGCAGTTCTTC.

This clone was seen just once. This chain joins TRBV3-1 (or the pseudogene TRBV3-2) and TRBJ2-1; 11 positions agree with TRBD2. There are 16 residues in the CDR3. The germline gives CDR1 LGHDT, CDR2 YNNKEL (reference sequence). The trim removed 0 bases at V and 9 bases at J, leaving 7 bases unmatched. CDR3 coding DNA: TGTGCCAGCAGCCAAGAATCGACTAGCGGGAAGGGTGAGCAGTTCTTC. This translates into CASSQESTSGKGEQFF.